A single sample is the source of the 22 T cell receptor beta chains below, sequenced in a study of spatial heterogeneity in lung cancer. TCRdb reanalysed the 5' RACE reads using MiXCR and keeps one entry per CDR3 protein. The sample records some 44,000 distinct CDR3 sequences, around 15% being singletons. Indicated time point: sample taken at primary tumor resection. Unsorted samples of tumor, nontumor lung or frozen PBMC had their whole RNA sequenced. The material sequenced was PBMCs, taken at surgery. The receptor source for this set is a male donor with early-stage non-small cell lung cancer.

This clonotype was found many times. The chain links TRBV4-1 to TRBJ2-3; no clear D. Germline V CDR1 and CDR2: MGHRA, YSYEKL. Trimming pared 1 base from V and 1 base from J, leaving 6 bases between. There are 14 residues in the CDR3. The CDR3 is CASSQGLGTDTQYF. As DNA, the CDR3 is TGCGCCAGCAGCCAAGGGCTTGGCACAGATACGCAGTATTTT.

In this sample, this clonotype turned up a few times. CDR3 bases: TGTGCCAGCAGTGAGGCGGAGAACACTGAAGCTTTCTTT. Amino acid sequence: CASSEAENTEAFF. The chain joins TRBV2 to TRBJ1-1; D remains unclear. The V gene lost 3 bases and the J gene lost 1 base, with 6 bases spanning the gap. Germline lookup yields CDR1 SNHLY and CDR2 FYNNEI. The CDR3 loop spans 13 amino acids.

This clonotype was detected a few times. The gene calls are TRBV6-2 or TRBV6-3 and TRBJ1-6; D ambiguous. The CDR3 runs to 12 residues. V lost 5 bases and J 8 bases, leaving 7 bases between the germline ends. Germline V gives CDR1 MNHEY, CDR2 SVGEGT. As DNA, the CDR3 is TGTGCCAGCAGTGAACTTTATTCACCCCTCCACTTT. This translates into CASSELYSPLHF.

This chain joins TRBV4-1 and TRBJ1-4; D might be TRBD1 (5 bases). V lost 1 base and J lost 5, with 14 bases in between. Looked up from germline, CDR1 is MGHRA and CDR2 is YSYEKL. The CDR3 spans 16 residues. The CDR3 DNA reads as TGCGCCAGCAGCCAAGTGGTTGTCCAGGGCAATGAAAAACTGTTTTTT. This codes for CASSQVVVQGNEKLFF.

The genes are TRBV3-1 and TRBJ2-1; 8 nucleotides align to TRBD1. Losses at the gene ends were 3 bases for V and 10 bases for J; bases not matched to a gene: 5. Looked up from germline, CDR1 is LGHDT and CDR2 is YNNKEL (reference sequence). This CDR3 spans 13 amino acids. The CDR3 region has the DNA TGTGCCAGCAGCCAGGACAGGGAAGGGGAGCAGTTCTTC. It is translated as CASSQDREGEQFF.

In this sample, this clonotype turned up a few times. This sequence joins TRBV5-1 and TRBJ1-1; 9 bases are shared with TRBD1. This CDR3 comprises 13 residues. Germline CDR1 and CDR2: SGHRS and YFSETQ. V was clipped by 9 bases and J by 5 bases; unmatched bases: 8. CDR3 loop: CATRQGDKTEAFF. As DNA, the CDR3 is TGCGCCACCCGACAGGGGGATAAGACTGAAGCTTTCTTT.

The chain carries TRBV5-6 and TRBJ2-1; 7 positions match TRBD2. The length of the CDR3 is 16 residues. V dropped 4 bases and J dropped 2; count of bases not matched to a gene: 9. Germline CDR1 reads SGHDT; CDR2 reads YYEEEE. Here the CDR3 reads CASSQRLAATYNEQFF. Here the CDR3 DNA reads TGTGCCAGCAGCCAAAGACTAGCTGCCACCTACAATGAGCAGTTCTTC.

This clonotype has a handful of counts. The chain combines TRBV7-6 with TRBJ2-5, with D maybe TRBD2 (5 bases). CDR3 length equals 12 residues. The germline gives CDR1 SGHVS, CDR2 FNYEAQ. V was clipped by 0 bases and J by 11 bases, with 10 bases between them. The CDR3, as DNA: TGTGCCAGCAGCTTAGCCTCGACGGGACAGTACTTC. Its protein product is CASSLASTGQYF.

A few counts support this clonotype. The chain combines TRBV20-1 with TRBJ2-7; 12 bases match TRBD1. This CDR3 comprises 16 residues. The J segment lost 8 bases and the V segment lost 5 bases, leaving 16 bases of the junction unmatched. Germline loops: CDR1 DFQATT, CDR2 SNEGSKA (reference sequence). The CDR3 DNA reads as TGCAGTGCTGACGTCTCTTTTTCCGGGACAGGGGGCCAGCAGTACTTC. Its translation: CSADVSFSGTGGQQYF.

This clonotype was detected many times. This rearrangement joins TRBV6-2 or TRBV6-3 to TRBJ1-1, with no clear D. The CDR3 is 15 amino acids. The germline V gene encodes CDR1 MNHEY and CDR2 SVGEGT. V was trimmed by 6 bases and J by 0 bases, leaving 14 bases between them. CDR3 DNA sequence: TGTGCCAGCAGAATCGACGGGGTCGTGAACACTGAAGCTTTCTTT. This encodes CASRIDGVVNTEAFF.

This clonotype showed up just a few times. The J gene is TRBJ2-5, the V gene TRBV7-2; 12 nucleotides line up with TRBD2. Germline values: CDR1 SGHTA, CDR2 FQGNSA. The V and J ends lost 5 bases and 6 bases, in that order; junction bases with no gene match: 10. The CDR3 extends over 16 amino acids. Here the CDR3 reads CASSLVLAGGVQTQYF. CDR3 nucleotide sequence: TGTGCCAGCAGCCTCGTCCTAGCGGGAGGGGTGCAGACCCAGTACTTC.

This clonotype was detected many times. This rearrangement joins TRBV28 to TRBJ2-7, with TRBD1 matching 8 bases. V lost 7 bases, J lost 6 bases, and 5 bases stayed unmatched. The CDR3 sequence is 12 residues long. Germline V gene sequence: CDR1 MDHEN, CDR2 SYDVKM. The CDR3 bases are TGTGCCAGCATTACAGGGGGTCGCGAGCAGTACTTC. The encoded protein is CASITGGREQYF.

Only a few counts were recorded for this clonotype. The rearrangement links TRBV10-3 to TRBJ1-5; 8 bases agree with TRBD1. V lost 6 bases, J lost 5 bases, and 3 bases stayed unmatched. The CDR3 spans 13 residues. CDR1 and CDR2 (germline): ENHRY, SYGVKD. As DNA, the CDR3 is TGTGCCATCAGCAAGGACAGGGATCAGCCCCAGCATTTT. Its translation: CAISKDRDQPQHF.

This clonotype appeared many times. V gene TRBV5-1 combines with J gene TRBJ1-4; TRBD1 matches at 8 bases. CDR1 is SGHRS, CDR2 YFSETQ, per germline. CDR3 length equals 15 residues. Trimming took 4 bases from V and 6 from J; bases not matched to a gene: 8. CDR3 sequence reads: CASSPTGVGDEKLFF. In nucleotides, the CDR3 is TGCGCCAGCAGCCCGACAGGGGTCGGCGATGAAAAACTGTTTTTT.

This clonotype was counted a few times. In nucleotides, the CDR3 is TGTGCCAGCAGCTTAGGTATGCAGGGGAACACTGAAGCTTTCTTT. Protein sequence: CASSLGMQGNTEAFF. The rearrangement links TRBV11-2 to TRBJ1-1, with D possibly TRBD1 on 5 matching bases. Trimming removed 1 base from V and 1 base from J, with 10 bases in between. Germline CDR1 and CDR2: SGHAT and FQNNGV. This CDR3 is built from 15 residues.

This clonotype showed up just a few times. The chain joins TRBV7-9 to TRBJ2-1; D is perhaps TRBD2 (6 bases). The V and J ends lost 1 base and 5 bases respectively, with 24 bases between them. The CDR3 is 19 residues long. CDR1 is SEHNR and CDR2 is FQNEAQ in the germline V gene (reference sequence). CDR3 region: CASSLVGLRAGRIHNEQFF. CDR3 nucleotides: TGTGCCAGCAGCTTAGTCGGCCTACGAGCCGGGAGAATTCACAATGAGCAGTTCTTC.

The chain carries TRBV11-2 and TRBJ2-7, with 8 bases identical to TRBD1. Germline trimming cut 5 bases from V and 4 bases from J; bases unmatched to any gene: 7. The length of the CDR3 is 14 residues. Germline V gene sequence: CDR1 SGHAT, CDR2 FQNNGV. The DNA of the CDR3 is TGTGCCAGCAGCAGCACCGGGACAGGTTACGAGCAGTACTTC. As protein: CASSSTGTGYEQYF.

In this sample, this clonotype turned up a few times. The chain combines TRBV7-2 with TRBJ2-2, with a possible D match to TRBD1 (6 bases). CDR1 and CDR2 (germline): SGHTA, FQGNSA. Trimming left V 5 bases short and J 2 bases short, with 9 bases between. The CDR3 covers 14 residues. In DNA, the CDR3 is TGTGCCAGCAGCCGGGACACTAACACCGGGGAGCTGTTTTTT. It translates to CASSRDTNTGELFF.

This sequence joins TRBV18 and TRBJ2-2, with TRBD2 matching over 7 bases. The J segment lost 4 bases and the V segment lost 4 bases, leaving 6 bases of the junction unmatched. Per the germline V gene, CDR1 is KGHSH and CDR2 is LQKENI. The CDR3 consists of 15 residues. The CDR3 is CASSLGLESTGELFF. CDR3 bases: TGTGCCAGCTCACTTGGACTAGAGAGCACCGGGGAGCTGTTTTTT.

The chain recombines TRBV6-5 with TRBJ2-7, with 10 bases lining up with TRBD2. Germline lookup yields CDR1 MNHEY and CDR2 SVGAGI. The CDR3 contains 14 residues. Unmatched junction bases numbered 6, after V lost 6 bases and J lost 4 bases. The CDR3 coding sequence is TGTGCCAGCAGCGATCTAGCGGGAGTTTACGAGCAGTACTTC. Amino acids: CASSDLAGVYEQYF.

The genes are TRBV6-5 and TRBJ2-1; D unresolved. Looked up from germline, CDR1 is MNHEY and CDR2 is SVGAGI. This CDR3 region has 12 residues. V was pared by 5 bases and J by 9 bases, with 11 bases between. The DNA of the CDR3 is TGTGCCAGCAGTAAGTCCCACAGTGAGCAGTTCTTC. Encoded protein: CASSKSHSEQFF.

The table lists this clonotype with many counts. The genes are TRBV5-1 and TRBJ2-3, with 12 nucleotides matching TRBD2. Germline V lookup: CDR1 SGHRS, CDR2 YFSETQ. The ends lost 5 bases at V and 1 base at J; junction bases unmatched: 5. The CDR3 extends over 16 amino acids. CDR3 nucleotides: TGCGCCAGCAGAGGCTGGACTAGCGGGGGCACAGATACGCAGTATTTT. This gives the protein CASRGWTSGGTDTQYF.